This TCR beta chain was identified in a study of blood T cell repertoires in COVID-19. Study-wide background: T cells, B-cell-depleted T cells, or PBMCs provided the cDNA or gDNA that served as material.

From germline, CDR1 is MDHEN and CDR2 SYDVKM. J gave up 6 bases and V 8 bases, and 9 bases lay outside the gene matches. The CDR3 is made up of 14 amino acids. The repertoire was sequenced with immunoSEQ multiplex PCR; TCRdb's copy has only in-frame clones and lacks some. The sample consists of about 110,000 clones, approximately 70% of them appearing once. The sequence came from a woman in her 40s with acute or convalescent COVID-19. The sequencing sample was made of peripheral blood. This chain links TRBV28 with TRBJ1-2, with 10 bases lining up with TRBD1. CDR3 loop: CASSRDRGINGYTF. The CDR3 bases are TGTGCCAGCTCGCGGGACAGGGGCATTAATGGCTACACCTTC.